One and the same sample provided the 20 T cell receptor beta chains below, sequenced in a study of T cell changes during pregnancy in multiple sclerosis (dated by TCRdb to the late 2010s). Libraries were built with the immunoSEQ multiplex PCR assay. TCRdb mirrors the immuneACCESS table, restricted to in-frame sequences. Some clones are absent from its copies; in checked studies, under half trace to an unresolved V gene, and the reason for the others is unknown. The sample has about 64,000 clones on record, 90% to 97% of them singletons. The top ten clones comprise 2.5% of the sample. This material consisted of CD8+ T cells from peripheral blood mononuclear cells, taken after pregnancy. These receptors originate from a female donor with multiple sclerosis, enrolled in a pregnancy study.

The chain employs TRBV7-8 and TRBJ2-1; 7 nucleotides align to TRBD2. The V segment lost 0 bases and the J segment 6 bases; nucleotides outside the gene matches: 2. The CDR3 is 14 residues long. Germline lookup yields CDR1 SGHVS and CDR2 FQNEAQ. CDR3 sequence: CASSLAGGANEQFF. CDR3 nucleotides: TGTGCCAGCAGCTTAGCGGGAGGGGCCAATGAGCAGTTCTTC.

The chain joins TRBV6-6 to TRBJ2-7; D unresolved. CDR1 MNHNY and CDR2 SVGAGI come from the germline V gene (reference sequence). The V and J ends lost 5 bases and 0 bases respectively, with 17 bases between them. The CDR3 is 16 amino acids. CDR3 in amino acids: CASSTILEVDSYEQYF. DNA for the CDR3: TGTGCCAGCAGTACTATCCTGGAAGTCGACTCCTACGAGCAGTACTTC.

V and J are TRBV6-5 and TRBJ1-2; D is undetermined. V dropped 0 bases and J dropped 4 bases, with 12 bases sitting between them. The CDR3 has 15 residues. The germline gives CDR1 MNHEY, CDR2 SVGAGI. The CDR3 sequence: CASSYSEFNFYGYTF. As DNA, the CDR3 is TGTGCCAGCAGTTACTCAGAGTTTAACTTCTATGGCTACACCTTC.

The genes are TRBV28 and TRBJ2-5; weak D call: TRBD2 (7 bases). Between the trimmed V and J ends, which lost 7 bases and 5 bases, there was a span of 26 bases. The germline V gene has CDR1 MDHEN and CDR2 SYDVKM. This CDR3 is built from 17 residues. CDR3 region: CASTYSWGGSWGETQYF. CDR3 sequence (DNA): TGTGCCAGCACCTATAGCTGGGGGGGCAGCTGGGGGGAGACCCAGTACTTC.

V and J are TRBV7-2 and TRBJ2-3, with no clear D. The CDR3 runs to 13 residues. Germline V gene data show CDR1 as SGHTA and CDR2 as FQGNSA. V was clipped by 5 bases and J by 0 bases, with 6 bases between them. CDR3 coding DNA: TGTGCCAGCAGCCTATATAGCACAGATACGCAGTATTTT. Translation gives CASSLYSTDTQYF. The variable domain in full, with the rest retrieved from reference TRBV7-2 and TRBJ2-3, is GAGVSQSPSNKVTEKGKDVELRCDPISGHTALYWYRQSLGQGLEFLIYFQGNSAPDKSGLPSDRFSAERTGGSVSTLTIQRTQQEDSAVYLCASSLYSTDTQYFGPGTRLTVL.

This chain joins TRBV6-1 and TRBJ1-2; D is uncertain. CDR1 and CDR2 (germline): MNHNS, SASEGT. The V end lost 2 bases, the J end lost 0 bases, and 13 bases lay between the germline ends. CDR3 length equals 16 residues. The CDR3 sequence is CASSERWQEPNYGYTF. Here the CDR3 DNA reads TGTGCCAGCAGTGAACGTTGGCAGGAACCTAACTATGGCTACACCTTC.

V and J are TRBV4-2 and TRBJ2-7; 15 bases map to TRBD2. With V trimmed by 2 bases and J by 0 bases, 14 bases remained unmatched. Germline values: CDR1 LGHNA, CDR2 YNFKEQ. The CDR3 consists of 21 residues. Here the CDR3 reads CASSQPKPGLAGGESSYEQYF. Here the CDR3 DNA reads TGTGCCAGCAGCCAACCGAAACCGGGACTAGCGGGAGGCGAAAGCTCCTACGAGCAGTACTTC.

The chain joins TRBV7-9 to TRBJ2-1; 7 bases match TRBD2. CDR3 length: 13 residues. Losses at the gene ends were 7 bases for V and 8 bases for J; bases not matched to a gene: 8. Germline loops: CDR1 SEHNR, CDR2 FQNEAQ (reference sequence). The CDR3 nucleotides read TGTGCCAGCACCAGCGGGGCTAGCGATGAGCAGTTCTTC. Amino acid sequence: CASTSGASDEQFF. The full variable domain, completed using reference TRBV7-9 and TRBJ2-1, is DTGVSQNPRHKITKRGQNVTFRCDPISEHNRLYWYRQTLGQGPEFLTYFQNEAQLEKSRLLSDRFSAERPKGSFSTLEIQRTEQGDSAMYLCASTSGASDEQFFGPGTRLTVL.

The chain recombines TRBV19 with TRBJ1-2; TRBD1 might be the D (5 bases). The V and J ends lost 2 bases and 2 bases respectively, with 9 bases between them. CDR3 length: 14 amino acids. Germline-derived CDR1 and CDR2 are LNHDA and SQIVND (reference sequence). As DNA, the CDR3 is TGTGCCAGTAGTATAACGGCAGGGAACTATGGCTACACCTTC. This gives the protein CASSITAGNYGYTF.

The chain links TRBV19 to TRBJ2-7, with TRBD2 matching 13 bases. There are 14 residues in the CDR3. Per the germline V gene, CDR1 is LNHDA and CDR2 is SQIVND (reference sequence). Trimming removed 6 bases from V and 5 bases from J; junction bases left unmatched: 4. This CDR3 is CASSPGLAGNEQYF. The DNA of the CDR3 is TGTGCCAGTAGCCCGGGACTAGCGGGAAACGAGCAGTACTTC.

The V and J genes are TRBV12-2 and TRBJ1-5; the listed D gene, TRBD1, was not tested against the DNA. TRBV12-2 is tagged as a pseudogene. The CDR3 is 16 residues long. In DNA, the CDR3 is TGTGCAAGTCCTGGGGGGGAAGCAGGGGGCCCTCAGCCCCAGCATTTT. It yields the protein CASPGGEAGGPQPQHF.

This clone was found once. The rearrangement joins TRBV19 to TRBJ2-1, with 7 bases fitting TRBD1. The germline gives CDR1 LNHDA, CDR2 SQIVND (reference sequence). J gave up 2 bases and V 5 bases, and 6 bases lay outside the gene matches. This CDR3 region has 15 residues. This CDR3 is CASSLTGFAYNEQFF. The CDR3 DNA follows: TGTGCCAGTAGTTTGACAGGGTTCGCCTACAATGAGCAGTTCTTC.

The genes are TRBV7-9 and TRBJ2-3; 7 nucleotides match TRBD2. The CDR3 totals 14 residues. The ends lost 0 bases at V and 6 bases at J; junction bases unmatched: 3. Germline V gene sequence: CDR1 SEHNR, CDR2 FQNEAQ (reference sequence). Here the CDR3 reads CASSLAGGSDTQYF. DNA for the CDR3: TGTGCCAGCAGCTTAGCGGGGGGGAGTGATACGCAGTATTTT.

The chain employs TRBV4-2 and TRBJ2-1; 14 positions match TRBD2. CDR1 LGHNA and CDR2 YNFKEQ come from the germline V gene. The CDR3 contains 16 residues. Losses at the gene ends were 3 bases for V and 8 bases for J; bases not matched to a gene: 6. The CDR3 DNA reads as TGTGCCAGCAGCCAGAATCCGGGACTAGCGGGAGATGAGCAGTTCTTC. It encodes CASSQNPGLAGDEQFF.

This clone occurred a few times. This chain connects TRBV28 to TRBJ1-1; D remains ambiguous. The CDR3 is made up of 11 amino acids. Germline V CDR1 and CDR2: MDHEN, SYDVKM. V lost 6 bases and J lost 2, with 4 bases in between. The DNA of the CDR3 is TGTGCCAGCAGACTAAACACTGAAGCTTTCTTT. Translated, it gives CASRLNTEAFF.

The chain employs TRBV4-2 and TRBJ2-2; 12 bases line up with TRBD2. Germline V CDR1 and CDR2: LGHNA, YNFKEQ. This CDR3 is 16 amino acids long. The trim removed 4 bases at V and 7 bases at J, leaving 7 bases unmatched. CDR3 DNA sequence: TGTGCCAGCAGCCCCCAGACTAGCGGGAGTGACGGGGAGCTGTTTTTT. As protein: CASSPQTSGSDGELFF.

A remark on this clone: Other DNA sequences from this sample encode an identical CDR3 as well. This chain links TRBV9 with TRBJ2-3; 7 positions agree with TRBD2. Germline V gene lookup returns CDR1 SGDLS and CDR2 YYNGEE. The V and J ends lost 0 bases and 6 bases, in that order; junction bases with no gene match: 7. The CDR3 has 15 residues. For the CDR3, the DNA is TGTGCCAGCAGCGTAGGACTAGCCGACACGGATACGCAGTATTTT. It specifies CASSVGLADTDTQYF.

The chain couples TRBV11-2 to TRBJ2-2; D gene unclear. Trimming left V 5 bases short and J 5 bases short, with 3 bases between. Germline values: CDR1 SGHAT, CDR2 FQNNGV. The CDR3 length is 11 residues. The CDR3 protein is CASSLTGELFF. The CDR3, as DNA: TGTGCCAGCAGCCTGACCGGGGAGCTGTTTTTT. Combining the CDR3 with reference TRBV11-2 and TRBJ2-2 gives the whole variable domain EAGVAQSPRYKIIEKRQSVAFWCNPISGHATLYWYQQILGQGPKLLIQFQNNGVVDDSQLPKDRFSAERLKGVDSTLKIQPAKLEDSAVYLCASSLTGELFFGEGSRLTVL.

The CDR3 DNA reads TGCGCCACCGTTGGGGGGGTTTTACAGGGGAACACTGAAGCTTTCTTT. This encodes CATVGGVLQGNTEAFF. The chain is built from TRBV10-1 and TRBJ1-1; D is perhaps TRBD1 (6 bases). The CDR3 length is 16 residues. Germline CDR1 is WNHNN and CDR2 is SYGVQD (reference sequence). Trimming cost V 10 bases and J 1 base, with 22 bases left between them.

The chain has TRBV7-9 and TRBJ2-7; 7 bases fit TRBD1. Trimming took 2 bases from V and 9 from J; bases not matched to a gene: 10. Germline V gives CDR1 SEHNR, CDR2 FQNEAQ (reference sequence). This CDR3 has 14 amino acids. The CDR3 nucleotides read TGTGCCAGCAGCTTAATCGACAGGGCTACAGGGCAGTACTTC. Its translation: CASSLIDRATGQYF.